This T cell receptor beta chain is drawn from a study of blood T cell repertoires in COVID-19. In the study overall: The study drew acute and convalescent COVID-19 samples from the United States, Italy and Spain. T cells, B-cell-depleted T cells, or PBMCs provided the cDNA or gDNA that served as material.

Per the original data handling: Amplification from reference gene primers served as the basis for estimated nucleated cell counts. Produced via immunoSEQ multiplex PCR; TCRdb's table is partial and in-frame only. V and J calls plus clone size are reproduced from that table; the DNA served to infer D and trimming. The table has roughly 130,000 clones, more than 75% seen once. From germline, CDR1 is LNHNV and CDR2 YYDKDF (reference sequence). The ends were cut back, 3 bases at V and 0 bases at J, with 18 bases in the middle. The CDR3 has 18 amino acids. The clonotype was recovered from a woman aged 55-69 years with acute or convalescent COVID-19. The specimen was peripheral blood. The chain uses TRBV15 and TRBJ2-1; possible D gene TRBD2, 6 bases. The CDR3 sequence: CATSRDVFGGSSYNEQFF. CDR3 bases: TGTGCCACCAGCAGGGACGTCTTTGGGGGGAGCTCCTACAATGAGCAGTTCTTC.